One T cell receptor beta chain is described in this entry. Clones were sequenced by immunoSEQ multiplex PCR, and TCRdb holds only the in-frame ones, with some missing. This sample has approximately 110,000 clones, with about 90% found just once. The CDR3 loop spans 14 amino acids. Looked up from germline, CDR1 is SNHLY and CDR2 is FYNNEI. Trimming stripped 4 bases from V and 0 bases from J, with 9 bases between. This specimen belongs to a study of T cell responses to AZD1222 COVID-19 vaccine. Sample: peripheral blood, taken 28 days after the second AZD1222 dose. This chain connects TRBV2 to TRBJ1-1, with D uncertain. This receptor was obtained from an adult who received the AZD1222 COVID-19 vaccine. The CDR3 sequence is CASSVIFVNTEAFF. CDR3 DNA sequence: TGTGCCAGCAGTGTAATTTTTGTGAACACTGAAGCTTTCTTT.